A single sample gave rise to the 2 T cell receptor beta chains below, sequenced in a study of Ad26.COV2.S vaccination and SARS-CoV-2 variants. Sequencing used immunoSEQ multiplex PCR; TCRdb keeps in-frame clones, though not all of them. This table holds approximately 410,000 clones, approximately 88% found once. Documented treatment: around 19 received Ad26.COV2.S at low or high dose, single or two shots; five or six received placebo; per-sample allocation not given. Collection of samples fell on day 63 after the first vaccine or placebo injection. The sequenced sample was peripheral blood, obtained in a trial of Ad26.COV2.S vaccine versus placebo. The source of these receptors is a person aged 18-60 years who received the Ad26.COV2.S COVID-19 vaccine or a placebo.

This clone was counted a single time. The chain links TRBV3-1 (or the pseudogene TRBV3-2) to TRBJ2-7; D possibly corresponds to TRBD2 (5 bases). Germline V gene sequence: CDR1 LGHDT, CDR2 YNNKEL (reference sequence). With 1 base removed from V and 1 base from J, the gap between germline ends came to 8 bases. This CDR3 spans 14 amino acids. In nucleotides, the CDR3 is TGTGCCAGCAGCCAAGTGGCGGGTTCCTACGAGCAGTACTTC. Translation: CASSQVAGSYEQYF.

The rearrangement links TRBV21-1 to TRBJ1-1. TRBV21-1 is marked as a pseudogene. The CDR3 sequence is 13 residues long. The CDR3: CARKGGLGTEAFF. The CDR3 DNA reads TGTGCCAGAAAGGGGGGGCTGGGTACTGAAGCTTTCTTT.